This T cell receptor beta chain was profiled in a study of blood T cell repertoires in COVID-19. Study-wide background: PBMCs, B-cell-depleted T cells, or T cells were the source of the cDNA or gDNA that made up the material.

Produced via immunoSEQ multiplex PCR; TCRdb's table is partial and in-frame only. Of 35,000 to 40,000 clones listed, roughly 70% are singletons. CDR1 and CDR2 from the germline V gene are LGHDT and YNNKEL (reference sequence). CDR3 length: 14 amino acids. J was trimmed by 8 bases and V by 5 bases; bases with no gene match: 5. Seattle patient enrollment occurred during active infection, with longitudinal follow-up thereafter. Sequenced: peripheral blood. This sequence was found in a man aged 70-80 years with COVID-19, enrolled during active disease. The chain has TRBV3-1 (or the pseudogene TRBV3-2) and TRBJ1-6; 8 bases fit TRBD1. The CDR3 bases are TGTGCCAGCAGCGCTGACAGGGGTTATTCACCCCTCCACTTT. Protein: CASSADRGYSPLHF.